One sample yielded the 8 T cell receptor beta chains listed below, sequenced in a study of T cells in Graves' hyperthyroidism and ophthalmopathy. TCR beta CDR3 regions were amplified from RNA transcripts. HTBI primers were the set used in a first-round RT-PCR of the TCR CDR3. TCRdb reanalysed the multiplex PCR reads using MiXCR and keeps one entry per CDR3 protein. The sample lists around 690,000 distinct CDR3 sequences; about a fifth were seen once. Sequencing was carried out using blood. The receptor set was obtained from a man aged 25-45 years with Graves' ophthalmopathy.

This clonotype was observed many times. The chain is built from TRBV28 and TRBJ1-1; D remains ambiguous. Trimming shortened V by 4 bases and J by 2 bases, and 8 bases separated the two germline ends. The CDR3 is made up of 13 amino acids. The germline V gene encodes CDR1 MDHEN and CDR2 SYDVKM. The CDR3 spells CASSWAGNTEAFF. CDR3 in DNA: TGTGCCAGCAGTTGGGCAGGAAACACTGAAGCTTTCTTT.

This clonotype was found many times. This chain joins TRBV18 and TRBJ2-7, with TRBD1 identical over 7 bases. Germline V CDR1 and CDR2: KGHSH, LQKENI. V lost 5 bases and J lost 7; bases outside the gene matches: 8. The CDR3 contains 13 residues. CDR3 sequence: CASSSTGSREQYF. CDR3 sequence (DNA): TGTGCCAGCTCATCGACAGGGAGTAGAGAGCAGTACTTC.

This sequence joins TRBV4-1 and TRBJ2-7; TRBD1 agrees at 11 bases. V trimming: 0 bases; J trimming: 3 bases; junction bases outside the gene matches: 4. The CDR3 contains 16 residues. Germline V gives CDR1 MGHRA, CDR2 YSYEKL. DNA of the CDR3: TGCGCCAGCAGCCAAGACGGACAGGGGGCGATCTACGAGCAGTACTTC. It encodes CASSQDGQGAIYEQYF.

On this clonotype: One end of the junction varies from germline; a read error may be responsible. This chain uses TRBV10-3 with TRBJ2-1; 12 bases align to TRBD2. Germline loops: CDR1 ENHRY, CDR2 SYGVKD. The CDR3 is 15 amino acids. The CDR3 loop reads CAISGASGRATEQFF. CDR3 in DNA: TGTGCCATTAGTGGAGCTAGCGGGAGGGCCACTGAGCAGTTCTTC.

The table lists this clonotype with many counts. The chain combines TRBV11-1 with TRBJ1-1, with 7 positions matching TRBD1. V dropped 5 bases and J dropped 7; count of bases not matched to a gene: 16. This CDR3 spans 16 amino acids. Germline-derived CDR1 and CDR2 are SGHAT and FQDESV (reference sequence). The CDR3 nucleotides read TGTGCCAGCAGCCGGGGACAGTCCCTCTCTTCCTTTGAAGCTTTCTTT. It encodes CASSRGQSLSSFEAFF. The full variable domain, with the rest looked up from reference TRBV11-1 and TRBJ1-1, is EAEVAQSPRYKITEKSQAVAFWCDPISGHATLYWYRQILGQGPELLVQFQDESVVDDSQLPKDRFSAERLKGVDSTLKIQPAELGDSAMYLCASSRGQSLSSFEAFFGQGTRLTVV.

In its sample, this clonotype was seen a few times. The chain links TRBV2 to TRBJ2-3; the D is unclear. The V and J ends lost 4 bases and 3 bases respectively, with 14 bases between them. Germline CDR1 is SNHLY and CDR2 is FYNNEI. This CDR3 has 15 residues. The CDR3 coding sequence is TGTGCCAGCAGTGGCTTTTGGGTAGGAACAGATACGCAGTATTTT. Translating gives CASSGFWVGTDTQYF.

The rearrangement uses TRBV9 and TRBJ2-3, with a tentative D call TRBD1 (6 bases). CDR3 size: 15 residues. Per the germline V gene, CDR1 is SGDLS and CDR2 is YYNGEE. V was trimmed by 4 bases and J by 0 bases, leaving 12 bases between them. As DNA, the CDR3 is TGTGCCAGCAGCCCGAGGACAGAGAGCACAGATACGCAGTATTTT. Amino acids: CASSPRTESTDTQYF.

V is TRBV29-1 and J is TRBJ1-1, with TRBD1 matching over 9 bases. This CDR3 has 13 residues. V gave up 7 bases and J gave up 1 base; unmatched junction bases: 4. Germline V CDR1 and CDR2: SQVTM, ANQGSEA. The CDR3 region has the DNA TGCAGCGATTGGACAGGGGCGAACACTGAAGCTTTCTTT. It codes for CSDWTGANTEAFF.